The 25 T cell receptor beta chains given below trace back to one sample, sequenced in a study of shared clonotypes between healthy human individuals. Clones were read by immunoSEQ multiplex PCR, and TCRdb kept only the in-frame ones, dropping some. The sample contains about a million clones, 60% to 85% of which appear only once. Sample: memory CD4+ T cells sorted from blood. Regarding subset: CD45RA-negative fraction. Receptors were obtained from a man between 18 and 35 years old in good health.

Many counts were recorded for this clone. V usage is TRBV5-6 and J usage is TRBJ2-5; TRBD1 matches at 9 bases. The CDR3 has 16 residues. V dropped 4 bases and J dropped 1; count of bases not matched to a gene: 8. Germline CDR1 and CDR2: SGHDT and YYEEEE. Here the CDR3 DNA reads TGTGCCAGCAGCCTTGGGACAGGGAAAATCCAAGAGACCCAGTACTTC. The encoded protein is CASSLGTGKIQETQYF.

The chain is built from TRBV10-2 and TRBJ2-2; 10 bases fit TRBD2. V shed 7 bases and J 5 bases; nucleotides not matched to a gene: 4. The CDR3 sequence is 14 residues long. Germline CDR1 WSHSY, CDR2 SAAADI. CDR3 region: CASTLAGVTGELFF. The CDR3, as DNA: TGCGCCAGCACTCTAGCGGGAGTTACCGGGGAGCTGTTTTTT.

Ten or more counts support this clone. The chain recombines TRBV5-1 with TRBJ1-6; perhaps TRBD1 as D (5 bases). The CDR3 runs to 18 residues. The V end was cut by 2 bases, the J end by 1 base, with 16 bases between. In germline, CDR1 is SGHRS, CDR2 YFSETQ. CDR3: CASSFTGQTRSYNSPLHF. DNA of the CDR3: TGCGCCAGCAGCTTCACAGGTCAGACAAGGTCCTATAATTCACCCCTCCACTTT. Variable domain in full (rest from reference TRBV5-1 and TRBJ1-6): KAGVTQTPRYLIKTRGQQVTLSCSPISGHRSVSWYQQTPGQGLQFLFEYFSETQRNKGNFPGRFSGRQFSNSRSEMNVSTLELGDSALYLCASSFTGQTRSYNSPLHFGNGTRLTVT.

This sequence joins TRBV5-1 and TRBJ2-2; D is undetermined. The CDR3 extends over 12 amino acids. Per the germline V gene, CDR1 is SGHRS and CDR2 is YFSETQ. Trimming took off 2 bases at V and 8 bases at J, with 7 bases between the two ends. In DNA, the CDR3 is TGCGCCAGCAGCTTTCCGCTTGGGGAGCTGTTTTTT. This sequence encodes CASSFPLGELFF.

Only a few counts were recorded for this clone. The chain is built from TRBV29-1 and TRBJ1-1; D is perhaps TRBD1 (5 bases). Deletions cut 6 bases from V and 10 bases from J, with 21 bases between. The CDR3 sequence is 13 residues long. CDR1 is SQVTM, CDR2 ANQGSEA, per germline. The CDR3 sequence is CSVIVPGLTGAFF. In nucleotides, the CDR3 is TGCAGCGTGATCGTACCAGGGCTCACAGGAGCTTTCTTT.

Here the CDR3 reads CASTWDPNTEAFF. CDR3 sequence (DNA): TGCGCCAGCACTTGGGACCCGAACACTGAAGCTTTCTTT. This chain connects TRBV5-1 to TRBJ1-1; D perhaps matches TRBD1 (5 bases). V lost 6 bases to trimming and J lost 1 base, with 10 bases between them. The germline gives CDR1 SGHRS, CDR2 YFSETQ. There are 13 residues in the CDR3.

This clone was recorded once. Written as DNA, the CDR3 is TGTGCCAGCAGCAAAGAACTAGCGGGAGCCACAGATACGCAGTATTTT. Protein: CASSKELAGATDTQYF. This chain links TRBV7-9 with TRBJ2-3, with 11 bases lining up with TRBD2. The V and J ends lost 5 bases and 2 bases, in that order; junction bases with no gene match: 6. The CDR3 is 16 amino acids. Germline CDR1 SEHNR, CDR2 FQNEAQ (reference sequence).

The sample holds a few counts of this clone. The J gene is TRBJ1-2, the V gene TRBV5-4; 8 bases are a match to TRBD1. Germline assignment: CDR1 SGHNT and CDR2 YYREEE (reference sequence). With V trimmed by 4 bases and J by 6 bases, 8 bases remained unmatched. The CDR3 loop spans 14 amino acids. The CDR3 spells CASSDDRGINGYTF. The CDR3 bases are TGTGCCAGCAGCGATGACAGGGGCATCAATGGCTACACCTTC. Full variable domain (remainder filled in from reference TRBV5-4 and TRBJ1-2): ETGVTQSPTHLIKTRGQQVTLRCSSQSGHNTVSWYQQALGQGPQFIFQYYREEENGRGNFPPRFSGLQFPNYSSELNVNALELDDSALYLCASSDDRGINGYTFGSGTRLTVV.

A remark on this clone: Distinct nucleotide sequences in the sample also encode this CDR3. The chain is built from TRBV7-9 and TRBJ2-7; weak D call: TRBD2 (6 bases). V dropped 3 bases and J dropped 0 bases, with 9 bases sitting between them. Germline lookup yields CDR1 SEHNR and CDR2 FQNEAQ (reference sequence). The CDR3 is 14 residues long. CDR3 protein: CASSFPGSSYEQYF. CDR3 bases: TGTGCCAGCAGCTTCCCCGGGAGCTCCTACGAGCAGTACTTC. Full variable domain (rest looked up from reference TRBV7-9 and TRBJ2-7): DTGVSQNPRHKITKRGQNVTFRCDPISEHNRLYWYRQTLGQGPEFLTYFQNEAQLEKSRLLSDRFSAERPKGSFSTLEIQRTEQGDSAMYLCASSFPGSSYEQYFGPGTRLTVT.

A single count supports this clone. Other nucleotide sequences from this sample produce the same CDR3. V usage is TRBV18 and J usage is TRBJ1-5; D possibly corresponds to TRBD1 (5 bases). This CDR3 comprises 13 residues. Germline CDR1 KGHSH, CDR2 LQKENI. Trimming removed 3 bases at V and 6 bases at J, with 9 bases between. The DNA of the CDR3 is TGTGCCAGCTCACCGGGGGGGAGTCAGCCCCAGCATTTT. Amino acid sequence: CASSPGGSQPQHF.

The V and J genes are TRBV6-1 and TRBJ2-7; TRBD1 aligns across 9 bases. From germline, CDR1 is MNHNS and CDR2 SASEGT. This CDR3 spans 15 amino acids. V was clipped by 2 bases and J by 9 bases; unmatched bases: 11. This chain's CDR3 is CASSEPGTGLSRQYF. The CDR3 coding sequence is TGTGCCAGCAGTGAACCCGGGACAGGGTTGTCAAGGCAGTACTTC.

The rearrangement links TRBV18 to TRBJ2-1; D is uncertain. CDR3 size: 16 residues. Germline-derived CDR1 and CDR2 are KGHSH and LQKENI. With 0 bases removed from V and 9 bases from J, the gap between germline ends came to 18 bases. The CDR3 sequence is CASSPPPRRFDGEQFF. CDR3 sequence (DNA): TGTGCCAGCTCACCACCGCCCCGAAGATTTGACGGTGAGCAGTTCTTC.

On this clone itself: The same CDR3 is also encoded by other DNA sequences in this sample. V is TRBV20-1 and J is TRBJ2-5; D ambiguous. V lost 6 bases and J lost 0, with 5 bases in between. The CDR3 is made up of 11 amino acids. Germline values: CDR1 DFQATT, CDR2 SNEGSKA (reference sequence). CDR3 in amino acids: CSAGHQETQYF. CDR3 in DNA: TGCAGTGCCGGACACCAAGAGACCCAGTACTTC.

The chain joins TRBV7-2 to TRBJ1-1; D not certain. V lost 1 base, J lost 0 bases, and 12 bases lay in between. Germline CDR1 and CDR2: SGHTA and FQGNSA. This CDR3 spans 16 amino acids. Written as DNA, the CDR3 is TGTGCCAGCAGCTTAGGACCGATTTCAATGAACACTGAAGCTTTCTTT. Its translation is CASSLGPISMNTEAFF.

This chain joins TRBV14 and TRBJ2-1; D ambiguous. This CDR3 region has 13 residues. In germline, CDR1 is SGHDN, CDR2 FVKESK. V lost 4 bases and J 2 bases, leaving 6 bases between the germline ends. The CDR3 region has the DNA TGTGCCAGCAGCCTCCGCGCCTACAATGAGCAGTTCTTC. Translation gives CASSLRAYNEQFF. Based on the CDR3 plus reference TRBV14 and TRBJ2-1, the full variable domain is EAGVTQFPSHSVIEKGQTVTLRCDPISGHDNLYWYRRVMGKEIKFLLHFVKESKQDESGMPNNRFLAERTGGTYSTLKVQPAELEDSGVYFCASSLRAYNEQFFGPGTRLTVL.

This chain links TRBV5-1 with TRBJ1-2; 7 bases match TRBD1. Germline values: CDR1 SGHRS, CDR2 YFSETQ. The trim removed 4 bases at V and 3 bases at J, leaving 9 bases unmatched. This CDR3 is built from 15 residues. CDR3 nucleotides: TGCGCCAGCAGCAATACCGGGACAGAACACTATGGCTACACCTTC. As protein: CASSNTGTEHYGYTF.

This clone was found a few times. This chain uses TRBV5-1 with TRBJ2-7; no definite D call. This CDR3 contains 14 residues. Trimming took off 4 bases at V and 5 bases at J, with 16 bases between the two ends. Germline V gene sequence: CDR1 SGHRS, CDR2 YFSETQ. CDR3 DNA sequence: TGCGCCAGCAGCCCCGGGCTTAGCCGGCACGAGCAGTACTTC. Translation gives CASSPGLSRHEQYF.

In its sample, this clone was seen a few times. The chain couples TRBV9 to TRBJ2-1; the match to TRBD2 covers 8 bases. CDR1 and CDR2 from the germline V gene are SGDLS and YYNGEE. The CDR3 is made up of 15 amino acids. J gave up 8 bases and V 5 bases, and 12 bases lay outside the gene matches. The CDR3 region has the DNA TGTGCCAGCAGTGTGACTAGCGCGGTGGTCGATGAGCAGTTCTTC. This sequence encodes CASSVTSAVVDEQFF. The variable domain in full, completed from reference TRBV9 and TRBJ2-1, reads DSGVTQTPKHLITATGQRVTLRCSPRSGDLSVYWYQQSLDQGLQFLIQYYNGEERAKGNILERFSAQQFPDLHSELNLSSLELGDSALYFCASSVTSAVVDEQFFGPGTRLTVL.

The rearrangement uses TRBV25-1 and TRBJ1-4; D unresolved. Germline loops: CDR1 MGHDK, CDR2 SYGVNS. With 2 bases removed from V and 0 bases from J, the gap between germline ends came to 10 bases. This CDR3 region has 16 residues. Here the CDR3 DNA reads TGTGCCAGCAGTGAAGGTCGGAGTGCAACTAATGAAAAACTGTTTTTT. Translated: CASSEGRSATNEKLFF.

This chain connects TRBV6-1 to TRBJ1-5; D is perhaps TRBD1 (6 bases). Germline-derived CDR1 and CDR2 are MNHNS and SASEGT. V was cut by 5 bases and J by 6 bases, with 17 bases left in between. The CDR3 contains 15 residues. This CDR3 is CASSPWGQGPQPQHF. As DNA, the CDR3 is TGTGCCAGCAGTCCTTGGGGGCAGGGACCTCAGCCCCAGCATTTT.

In its sample, this clone was seen once. J is TRBJ2-2 and V is TRBV9; 10 bases are a match to TRBD1. The ends lost 3 bases at V and 7 bases at J; junction bases unmatched: 6. Germline values: CDR1 SGDLS, CDR2 YYNGEE. The CDR3 has 15 amino acids. CDR3 sequence reads: CASSGRQGASGELFF. Here the CDR3 DNA reads TGTGCCAGCAGCGGACGACAGGGGGCAAGCGGGGAGCTGTTTTTT.

This chain connects TRBV11-3 to TRBJ2-1; D unresolved. This CDR3 is 15 amino acids long. The germline gives CDR1 SGHNT, CDR2 YENEEA. The germline V and J ends were trimmed by 1 base and 2 bases, with 9 bases remaining between them. DNA for the CDR3: TGTGCCAGCAGCTTAGCCGGAGCCGCCTACAATGAGCAGTTCTTC. Translating it yields CASSLAGAAYNEQFF.

The chain couples TRBV6-5 to TRBJ2-3; 10 positions agree with TRBD2. Looked up from germline, CDR1 is MNHEY and CDR2 is SVGAGI. The CDR3 spans 15 residues. V was pared by 6 bases and J by 2 bases, with 5 bases of the junction left unmatched. In DNA, the CDR3 is TGTGCCAGCAGACCGACTAGCGGGTACACAGATACGCAGTATTTT. This sequence encodes CASRPTSGYTDTQYF.

In this sample, this clone turned up a few times. This specimen includes other DNA sequences encoding the same CDR3. The V call is TRBV15, the J call TRBJ2-5; D perhaps matches TRBD2 (5 bases). Germline assignment: CDR1 LNHNV and CDR2 YYDKDF (reference sequence). CDR3 length: 15 residues. Trimming removed 0 bases at V and 2 bases at J, with 10 bases between. The CDR3 protein is CATSREGGVQETQYF. The CDR3, as DNA: TGTGCCACCAGCAGAGAAGGAGGAGTACAAGAGACCCAGTACTTC.

CDR3 loop: CASTPPRTGELFF. CDR3 in DNA: TGCGCCAGCACACCCCCGCGGACCGGGGAGCTGTTTTTT. This chain uses TRBV5-1 with TRBJ2-2; D remains ambiguous. V lost 6 bases and J lost 5, with 11 bases in between. CDR1 and CDR2 (germline): SGHRS, YFSETQ. The CDR3 totals 13 residues.